Listed below are T cell receptor beta chains from one sample, sequenced in a study of T-cell memory formation after mild COVID-19. Each CDR3 protein is one row after TCRdb ran MiXCR on the 5' RACE reads. The sample yields over 300,000 distinct CDR3 sequences, 20% to 25% seen once. Sequencing was performed on PBMCs or a T cell subset sorted from them (not recorded which). All receptors come from a man aged 18 to 30 who had mild COVID-19 (a few samples of this study predate the infection). Cell type and time point are not known. The CDR3 runs from the conserved cysteine through the conserved F or W. D genes are given only for firm matches. Clone size appears in some rows only: once, few, many, or a class for an expanded clone.

clone_size	j_call	cdr3_length	v_call	d_call	cdr3_nt	cdr3_aa
few	TRBJ2-7	16	TRBV20-1	-	TGCAGTGCTAGAGATACAGCGGCAGGGGCCTCCTACGAGCAGTACTTC	CSARDTAAGASYEQYF
few	TRBJ1-6	15	TRBV20-1	TRBD1	TGCAGTGCTACCCGGACAGGGGGCCGTGATTCACCCCTCCACTTT	CSATRTGGRDSPLHF
few	TRBJ2-7	13	TRBV6-2/TRBV6-3	TRBD1	TGTGCCAGCAGAATTACAGGGGCCCACGAGCAGTACTTC	CASRITGAHEQYF
few	TRBJ1-5	18	TRBV5-6	-	TGTGCCAGCAGCTCGACCGGTCGAGGGTTTTGGAGCAATCAGCCCCAGCATTTT	CASSSTGRGFWSNQPQHF
-	TRBJ2-7	15	TRBV6-5	TRBD1	TGTGCCAGCAGTTACGGACAGGGCCCCAGCTACGAGCAGTACTTC	CASSYGQGPSYEQYF
few	TRBJ1-6	13	TRBV6-5	-	TGTGCCAGCAGTGGGAACGTTCTCAGGGCCCTCCACTTT	CASSGNVLRALHF
-	TRBJ2-3	16	TRBV5-1	TRBD1	TGCGCCAGCAGCTTTACGACGGTGACAGGGGTAAATACGCAGTATTTT	CASSFTTVTGVNTQYF
-	TRBJ2-7	15	TRBV6-1	TRBD1	TGTGCCAGCAGTGAACTCGGGGACAGCGGTTACGAGCAGTACTTC	CASSELGDSGYEQYF
-	TRBJ1-2	11	TRBV29-1	TRBD1	TGCAGCGCGGACAGGAACTATGGCTACACCTTC	CSADRNYGYTF
-	TRBJ2-5	12	TRBV20-1	-	TGCAGTGCTATCCAGGGTCGGGAGACCCAGTACTTC	CSAIQGRETQYF
few	TRBJ1-2	14	TRBV3-1	TRBD1	TGTGCCAGCAGCCAAGAACAGGGGTACTATGGCTACACCTTC	CASSQEQGYYGYTF
-	TRBJ2-2	18	TRBV7-9	-	TGTGCCAGCAGCTTAATTTATTTTGGGGGCCGCTCGACCGGGGAGCTGTTTTTT	CASSLIYFGGRSTGELFF
many	TRBJ1-6	17	TRBV28	-	TGTGCCAGCAGTTCCCCCGGCGAGGATGTAGGGAATTCACCCCTCCACTTT	CASSSPGEDVGNSPLHF
-	TRBJ1-3	13	TRBV20-1	-	TGCAGTGCTGACACCGCCTCTGGAAACACCATATATTTT	CSADTASGNTIYF
-	TRBJ1-5	16	TRBV6-5	-	TGTGCCAGCAGTGGGGGGGGAGGGATAAGCAATCAGCCCCAGCATTTT	CASSGGGGISNQPQHF
few	TRBJ2-3	15	TRBV20-1	TRBD2	TGCAGTGCTAGAGGGCTAGCGGGGGACACAGATACGCAGTATTTT	CSARGLAGDTDTQYF
-	TRBJ2-1	16	TRBV3-1	-	TGTGCCGGCAGCCTCGGGGTTGGCGATTATAGTGGTGAGCAGTTCTTC	CAGSLGVGDYSGEQFF
few	TRBJ2-2	13	TRBV6-2/TRBV6-3	-	TGTGCCAGCAGTCTAGCGTGGACCGGGGAGCTGTTTTTT	CASSLAWTGELFF
-	TRBJ2-3	15	TRBV20-1	TRBD2	TGCAGTGCTTCCCCTCTAGCGGGGAAAACAGATACGCAGTATTTT	CSASPLAGKTDTQYF
few	TRBJ2-1	13	TRBV6-5	-	TGTGCCAGCAGTTACGGTTTGGGACCTGAGCAGTTCTTC	CASSYGLGPEQFF
many	TRBJ2-3	19	TRBV9	-	TGTGCCAGCAGCCCCAGTCCCATACCCCTCGGTGCGCCCACAGATACGCAGTATTTT	CASSPSPIPLGAPTDTQYF
-	TRBJ2-5	13	TRBV6-5	-	TGTGCCAGCAGCCTCGGGACACCCACTACCCAGTACTTC	CASSLGTPTTQYF
few	TRBJ1-6	14	TRBV4-1	-	TGCGCCAGCAGCCAAGAAGGGAACTATCCACCCCTCCACTTT	CASSQEGNYPPLHF
few	TRBJ1-2	14	TRBV5-1	TRBD1	TGCGCCAGCAGCTTGGCAGGGGGCGCGAGCGGCTACACCTTC	CASSLAGGASGYTF
-	TRBJ1-2	12	TRBV12-3/TRBV12-4	-	TGTGCCAGCATCGACCAAGGGGACGGCTACACCTTC	CASIDQGDGYTF
-	TRBJ1-6	14	TRBV7-8	TRBD1	TGTGCCAGCAGATATGGACAGGGAAATTCACCCCTCCACTTT	CASRYGQGNSPLHF
many	TRBJ2-2	15	TRBV4-1	TRBD1	TGCGCCAGCAGCCAAGGGGACAGGGTGACCGGGGAGCTGTTTTTT	CASSQGDRVTGELFF
few	TRBJ2-3	15	TRBV4-2	-	TGTGCCAGCAGCCACCCCGGGGAGACCACAGATACGCAGTATTTT	CASSHPGETTDTQYF
-	TRBJ2-1	14	TRBV15	-	TGTGCCACCACCCGGGACCTCGAGGATAATGAGCAGTTCTTC	CATTRDLEDNEQFF
-	TRBJ1-1	12	TRBV4-1	-	TGCGCCAGCAGGGAACCCAGGGGACGAGCTTTCTTT	CASREPRGRAFF
-	TRBJ2-2	16	TRBV7-2	-	TGTGCCAGCAGGGGGGGCAGGTTTGCGAACACCGGGGAGCTGTTTTTT	CASRGGRFANTGELFF
many	TRBJ2-3	15	TRBV15	TRBD2	TGTGCCACCAGCAGAGTACGCGGGGGATCAGATACGCAGTATTTT	CATSRVRGGSDTQYF
few	TRBJ1-5	15	TRBV4-1	TRBD1	TGCGCCAGCAGCCAACTTGGACAGGGGGCCCGGGTCCAGCATTTT	CASSQLGQGARVQHF
few	TRBJ2-3	12	TRBV5-1	-	TGCGCCAGCAGCTTAGCGGAAGATACGCAGTATTTT	CASSLAEDTQYF
few	TRBJ2-7	15	TRBV6-1	-	TGTGCCAGCAGTCCCCGCCGGTCTGCGGACTCAGGGCAGTACTTC	CASSPRRSADSGQYF
-	TRBJ2-7	14	TRBV28	-	TGTGCCAGCGTTGGAGGGGGGAAACCCTACGAGCAGTACTTC	CASVGGGKPYEQYF
few	TRBJ2-7	14	TRBV10-3	-	TGTGCCATCAGTGGGGGACACGTGTACTACGAGCAGTACTTC	CAISGGHVYYEQYF
-	TRBJ2-7	14	TRBV4-1	TRBD1	TGCGCCAGCAGCTTTCGACAGGGGGTGTACGAGCAGTACTTC	CASSFRQGVYEQYF
few	TRBJ1-5	13	TRBV6-2/TRBV6-3	-	TGTGCCAGCAGTTTTCCCAGGGTTCAGCCCCAGCATTTT	CASSFPRVQPQHF
-	TRBJ1-4	13	TRBV27	-	TGTGCCAGCAGGTTTACGTGGGGTGAAAAACTGTTTTTT	CASRFTWGEKLFF
-	TRBJ2-1	16	TRBV2	TRBD2	TGTGCCAGCAGTGACACTGCTAGCGGATACTACAATGAGCAGTTCTTC	CASSDTASGYYNEQFF
-	TRBJ1-2	14	TRBV27	-	TGTGCCAGCAGAGACAGTCTAACTAACTATGGCTACACCTTC	CASRDSLTNYGYTF